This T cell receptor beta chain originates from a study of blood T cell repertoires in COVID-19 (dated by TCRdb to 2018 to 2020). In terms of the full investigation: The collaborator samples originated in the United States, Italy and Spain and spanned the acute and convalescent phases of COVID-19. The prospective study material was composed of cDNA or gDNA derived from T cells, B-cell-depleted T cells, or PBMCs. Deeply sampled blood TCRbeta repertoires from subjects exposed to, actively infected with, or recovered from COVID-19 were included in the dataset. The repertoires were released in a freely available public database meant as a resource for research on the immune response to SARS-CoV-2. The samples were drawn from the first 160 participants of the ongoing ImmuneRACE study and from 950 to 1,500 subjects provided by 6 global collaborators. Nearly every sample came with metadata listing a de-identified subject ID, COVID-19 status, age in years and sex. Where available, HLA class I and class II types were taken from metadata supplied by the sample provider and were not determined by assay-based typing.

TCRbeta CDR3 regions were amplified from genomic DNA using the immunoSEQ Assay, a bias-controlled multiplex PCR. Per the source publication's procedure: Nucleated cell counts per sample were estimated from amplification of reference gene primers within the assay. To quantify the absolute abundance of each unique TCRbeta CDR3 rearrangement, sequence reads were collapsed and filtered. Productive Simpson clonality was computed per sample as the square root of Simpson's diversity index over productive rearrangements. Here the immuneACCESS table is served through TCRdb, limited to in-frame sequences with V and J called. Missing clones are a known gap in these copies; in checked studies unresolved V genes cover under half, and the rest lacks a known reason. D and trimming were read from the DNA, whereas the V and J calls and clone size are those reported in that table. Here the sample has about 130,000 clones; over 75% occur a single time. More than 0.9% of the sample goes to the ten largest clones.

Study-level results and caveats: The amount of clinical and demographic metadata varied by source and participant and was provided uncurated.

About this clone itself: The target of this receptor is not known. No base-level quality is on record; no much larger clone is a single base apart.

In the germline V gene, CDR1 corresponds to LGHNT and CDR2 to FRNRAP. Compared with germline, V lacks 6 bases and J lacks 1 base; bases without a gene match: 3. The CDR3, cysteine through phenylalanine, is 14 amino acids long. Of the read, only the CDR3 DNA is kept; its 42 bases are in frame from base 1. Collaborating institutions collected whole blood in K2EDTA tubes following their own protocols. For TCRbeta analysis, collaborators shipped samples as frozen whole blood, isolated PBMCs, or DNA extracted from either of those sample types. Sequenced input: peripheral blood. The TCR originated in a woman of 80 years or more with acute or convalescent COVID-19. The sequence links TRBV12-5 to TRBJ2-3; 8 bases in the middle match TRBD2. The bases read TGTGCTAGTGGCCTGACTAGCGGCACAGATACGCAGTATTTT. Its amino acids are CASGLTSGTDTQYF.